Shown below are 10 T cell receptor beta chains from a single sample sequenced in a study of memory CD4+ T cells and cytomegalovirus serostatus. Single viable CD3+CD4+CD8-CD45RO+ cells were sorted as the memory CD4+ T cells. Only in-frame clones appear in the TCRdb table, and some are missing; sequencing was by immunoSEQ multiplex PCR. Counted here are roughly 45,000 clones, roughly 78% occurring once; the ten biggest clones make up approximately 0.85%. Sequencing was performed on memory CD4+ T cells from blood. The receptors shown here come from an adult in good health and CMV-seronegative.

The chain carries TRBV7-2 and TRBJ2-7; possibly TRBD1 or TRBD2 for D (5 bases each). CDR1 SGHTA and CDR2 FQGNSA come from the germline V gene. V lost 1 base, J lost 6 bases, and 10 bases lay in between. CDR3 length equals 13 residues. The CDR3 loop is CASSLVGVGEQYF. CDR3 sequence (DNA): TGTGCCAGCAGCTTAGTGGGGGTTGGCGAGCAGTACTTC.

V is TRBV28 and J is TRBJ2-2, with TRBD1 identical over 10 bases. From germline, CDR1 is MDHEN and CDR2 SYDVKM. The CDR3 has 14 residues. Losses at the gene ends were 10 bases for V and 2 bases for J; bases not matched to a gene: 4. DNA for the CDR3: TGTGCCACCGGACAGGGGGGAAACACCGGGGAGCTGTTTTTT. The encoded protein is CATGQGGNTGELFF.

V and J are TRBV11-2 and TRBJ2-7, with D perhaps TRBD1 or TRBD2 (5 bases each). This CDR3 contains 14 residues. V lost 5 bases, J lost 6 bases, and 17 bases lay in between. The germline V gene encodes CDR1 SGHAT and CDR2 FQNNGV. This CDR3 reads CASSPPGRSAEQYF. The CDR3 bases are TGTGCCAGCAGCCCCCCGGGACGGTCGGCCGAGCAGTACTTC.

This clone was seen only a few times. The chain couples TRBV4-2 to TRBJ1-1, with unresolved D. The V end was cut by 4 bases, the J end by 10 bases, with 10 bases between. Per the germline V gene, CDR1 is LGHNA and CDR2 is YNFKEQ. CDR3 length: 11 amino acids. This chain's CDR3 is CASSRSGSAFF. The DNA of the CDR3 is TGTGCCAGCAGCCGATCTGGGTCAGCTTTCTTT.

The J gene is TRBJ2-1, the V gene TRBV5-1; 9 bases map to TRBD1. The CDR3 consists of 15 residues. CDR1 and CDR2 (germline): SGHRS, YFSETQ. V lost 2 bases and J lost 8; bases outside the gene matches: 8. CDR3 region: CASSFSGTGIDEQFF. The CDR3 DNA is TGCGCCAGCAGCTTTTCCGGGACAGGGATCGATGAGCAGTTCTTC. Drawing the rest from reference TRBV5-1 and TRBJ2-1, the complete variable domain is KAGVTQTPRYLIKTRGQQVTLSCSPISGHRSVSWYQQTPGQGLQFLFEYFSETQRNKGNFPGRFSGRQFSNSRSEMNVSTLELGDSALYLCASSFSGTGIDEQFFGPGTRLTVL.

The genes are TRBV19 and TRBJ2-6, with a possible D match to TRBD2 (6 bases). The length of the CDR3 is 14 residues. Germline assignment: CDR1 LNHDA and CDR2 SQIVND (reference sequence). V was trimmed by 10 bases and J by 4 bases, leaving 14 bases between them. CDR3 sequence: CATSGGDGANVLTF. The CDR3 DNA reads as TGTGCCACCTCCGGAGGGGACGGGGCCAACGTCCTGACTTTC.

The chain uses TRBV6-6 and TRBJ1-2; D might be TRBD1 (5 bases). The ends were cut back, 6 bases at V and 6 bases at J, with 17 bases in the middle. CDR1 MNHNY and CDR2 SVGAGI come from the germline V gene (reference sequence). The CDR3 runs to 14 residues. The CDR3 DNA sequence: TGTGCCAGCAGCCCCACTACCGGGGCGCATGGCTACACCTTC. Encoded protein: CASSPTTGAHGYTF.

The gene calls are TRBV6-1 and TRBJ1-5; 7 positions agree with TRBD1. V lost 7 bases and J lost 7; bases outside the gene matches: 13. This CDR3 has 15 amino acids. Germline lookup yields CDR1 MNHNS and CDR2 SASEGT. The CDR3 protein is CASNRGRGLGQPQHF. CDR3 bases: TGTGCCAGCAACCGGGGTAGGGGGCTTGGGCAGCCCCAGCATTTT.

As DNA, the CDR3 is TGTGCCAGCAGCAAGGCCGGGACAGGGTCTTCCTACGAGCAGTACTTC. This gives the protein CASSKAGTGSSYEQYF. The gene calls are TRBV5-6 and TRBJ2-7, with TRBD1 matching over 9 bases. CDR3 size: 16 residues. Germline CDR1 SGHDT, CDR2 YYEEEE. V dropped 4 bases and J dropped 1; count of bases not matched to a gene: 9.

V gene TRBV30 combines with J gene TRBJ1-2; 11 bases agree with TRBD1. This CDR3 is built from 18 residues. V gave up 2 bases and J gave up 7 bases; unmatched junction bases: 18. CDR1 GTSNPN and CDR2 SVGIG come from the germline V gene (reference sequence). The CDR3 DNA sequence: TGTGCCTGGAGTCCGCCGGGACAGGGGGATGTAGGTTACGCTGGCTACACCTTC. This gives the protein CAWSPPGQGDVGYAGYTF.